The 20 T cell receptor beta chains below all came from one sample that was sequenced in a study of cytomegalovirus exposure and HLA in healthy donors. The PCR used 60 Vbeta and 13 Jbeta primers. The repertoire was sequenced with immunoSEQ multiplex PCR; TCRdb's copy has only in-frame clones and lacks some. The sample lists some 120,000 clones; around 77% were seen once. Sequenced: PBMCs. These receptors all stem from a human donor in good health.

This chain links TRBV7-2 with TRBJ2-1; 12 bases agree with TRBD2. J was trimmed by 6 bases and V by 1 base; bases with no gene match: 7. The CDR3 loop spans 17 amino acids. From germline, CDR1 is SGHTA and CDR2 FQGNSA. CDR3 DNA sequence: TGTGCCAGCAGCTTAGGTTCGTCTAGCGGGAGGGGCAATGAGCAGTTCTTC. It encodes CASSLGSSSGRGNEQFF.

The genes are TRBV5-5 and TRBJ1-4; 7 nucleotides align to TRBD1. The CDR3 is made up of 15 amino acids. Germline trimming cut 4 bases from V and 12 bases from J; bases unmatched to any gene: 15. Germline lookup yields CDR1 SGHKS and CDR2 YYEKEE (reference sequence). For the CDR3, the DNA is TGTGCCAGCAGCCGGGGGTGGGACAGCCGCCGCCAACTGTTTTTT. Translation gives CASSRGWDSRRQLFF.

The chain carries TRBV19 and TRBJ2-5, with a weak D call TRBD1 (5 bases). The DNA end is more similar to TRBJ2-7, so the J call may be wrong. Germline V CDR1 and CDR2: LNHDA, SQIVND (reference sequence). This CDR3 spans 13 amino acids. CDR3 nucleotide sequence: TGTGCCAGTAGTATGAAGGGGAACTACGAGCAGTACTTC. Encoded protein: CASSMKGNYEQYF.

Comments on this clone: A junction end diverges from the germline sequence, so it may reflect a read error. J is TRBJ2-6 and V is TRBV6-5; the D gene is possibly TRBD1 (5 bases). Germline CDR1 reads MNHEY; CDR2 reads SVGAGI. The CDR3 length is 15 residues. The CDR3 loop is CASSYMMAGANGLTF. CDR3 nucleotides: TGTGCCAGCAGTTACATGATGGCTGGGGCCAACGGCCTGACTTTC.

This clone was recorded a few times. This sequence joins TRBV29-1 and TRBJ2-7; 10 bases align to TRBD2. Germline CDR1 is SQVTM and CDR2 is ANQGSEA. With 3 bases clipped from V and 2 bases from J, the junction kept 1 base outside the gene matches. CDR3 size: 13 residues. DNA for the CDR3: TGCAGCGTTGAGCTAGCGGGAGCCTACGAGCAGTACTTC. As protein: CSVELAGAYEQYF.

V gene TRBV5-1 combines with J gene TRBJ1-1; maybe TRBD1 (5 bases). V lost 3 bases to trimming and J lost 0 bases, with 9 bases between them. The CDR3 loop spans 14 amino acids. CDR1 and CDR2 from the germline V gene are SGHRS and YFSETQ. The DNA of the CDR3 is TGCGCCAGCAGCTCGGGGGAGCTGAACACTGAAGCTTTCTTT. Protein sequence: CASSSGELNTEAFF.

This clone was seen a few times. The chain is built from TRBV19 and TRBJ2-5; D is possibly TRBD1 (5 bases). The J call may be wrong; the DNA end is better matched by TRBJ2-7. This CDR3 spans 13 amino acids. Germline V CDR1 and CDR2: LNHDA, SQIVND (reference sequence). The CDR3: CASSSTASYEQYF. The CDR3 nucleotides read TGTGCCAGTAGTTCGACAGCCTCCTACGAGCAGTACTTC.

This clone appeared a few times. The chain employs TRBV7-2 and TRBJ2-2; TRBD1 matches at 8 bases. Germline V gene lookup returns CDR1 SGHTA and CDR2 FQGNSA. The CDR3 is 15 residues long. Losses at the gene ends were 4 bases for V and 1 base for J; bases not matched to a gene: 2. In DNA form, the CDR3 reads TGTGCCAGCAGCTCTGGACAGGGGAACACCGGGGAGCTGTTTTTT. Translation gives CASSSGQGNTGELFF.

The chain's CDR3 is CASSEGGVGAEAFF. The CDR3 DNA sequence: TGCGCCAGCAGCGAAGGGGGCGTAGGGGCTGAAGCTTTCTTT. The chain employs TRBV10-2 and TRBJ1-1, with 7 bases matching TRBD1. The V gene end was trimmed by 6 bases and the J gene end by 6 bases; junction bases not matched to a gene: 10. Germline V gives CDR1 WSHSY, CDR2 SAAADI. The CDR3 contains 14 residues.

This chain links TRBV6-5 with TRBJ2-5, with a possible D match to TRBD2 (6 bases). The CDR3 has 13 amino acids. Germline-derived CDR1 and CDR2 are MNHEY and SVGAGI. With 6 bases removed from V and 7 bases from J, the gap between germline ends came to 15 bases. The CDR3 here is CASSQGDGGTQYF. The CDR3 DNA reads TGTGCCAGCAGCCAGGGAGACGGGGGGACCCAGTACTTC.

V usage is TRBV5-5 and J usage is TRBJ2-3, with 8 bases matching TRBD1. The V segment lost 4 bases and the J segment 5 bases; nucleotides outside the gene matches: 12. Germline assignment: CDR1 SGHKS and CDR2 YYEKEE (reference sequence). The CDR3 spans 16 residues. The CDR3 loop reads CASSLQQGARGDTQYF. In DNA form, the CDR3 reads TGTGCCAGCAGCCTCCAGCAGGGGGCAAGGGGAGATACGCAGTATTTT.

The genes are TRBV7-6 and TRBJ2-7, with D maybe TRBD1 (6 bases). The CDR3 totals 13 residues. Germline CDR1 SGHVS, CDR2 FNYEAQ. Trimming pared 5 bases from V and 2 bases from J, leaving 10 bases between. The CDR3 region has the DNA TGTGCCAGCAGCATCGGGACAACCTACGAGCAGTACTTC. This encodes CASSIGTTYEQYF. The whole variable domain, remainder taken from reference TRBV7-6 and TRBJ2-7, is GAGVSQSPRYKVTKRGQDVALRCDPISGHVSLYWYRQALGQGPEFLTYFNYEAQQDKSGLPNDRFSAERPEGSISTLTIQRTEQRDSAMYRCASSIGTTYEQYFGPGTRLTVT.

This clone was observed once. V is TRBV19 and J is TRBJ1-5, with TRBD1 matching over 11 bases. The CDR3 is 15 amino acids. Germline CDR1 is LNHDA and CDR2 is SQIVND (reference sequence). The trim removed 7 bases at V and 6 bases at J, leaving 8 bases unmatched. CDR3 DNA sequence: TGTGCCAGTATCGCCGGGACAGGGGGAATTCAGCCCCAGCATTTT. Translation: CASIAGTGGIQPQHF.

J is TRBJ2-7 and V is TRBV2, with a weak D call TRBD2 (7 bases). Germline CDR1 reads SNHLY; CDR2 reads FYNNEI. V lost 1 base, J lost 1 base, and 14 bases lay in between. CDR3 size: 16 residues. CDR3: CASSEGRGGRSYEQYF. The DNA of the CDR3 is TGTGCCAGCAGTGAAGGTAGGGGGGGGAGATCCTACGAGCAGTACTTC.

The chain joins TRBV27 to TRBJ2-6, with D uncertain. V lost 4 bases and J 4 bases, leaving 17 bases between the germline ends. CDR3 length: 17 residues. The germline CDR1 and CDR2 sequences are MNHEY and SMNVEV (reference sequence). CDR3 region: CASSSFGGPVGANVLTF. The CDR3 DNA is TGTGCCAGCAGTTCCTTTGGTGGTCCGGTGGGGGCCAACGTCCTGACTTTC. Full variable domain (missing parts from reference TRBV27 and TRBJ2-6): EAQVTQNPRYLITVTGKKLTVTCSQNMNHEYMSWYRQDPGLGLRQIYYSMNVEVTDKGDVPEGYKVSRKEKRNFPLILESPSPNQTSLYFCASSSFGGPVGANVLTFGAGSRLTVL.

The chain couples TRBV29-1 to TRBJ2-7; 9 bases are shared with TRBD2. Germline lookup yields CDR1 SQVTM and CDR2 ANQGSEA. The CDR3 has 14 residues. V lost 2 bases, J lost 1 base, and 3 bases stayed unmatched. The CDR3 loop is CSVEPAGGSYEQYF. The CDR3 DNA reads TGCAGCGTTGAACCAGCGGGAGGATCCTACGAGCAGTACTTC.

The chain has TRBV6-5 and TRBJ2-1; the match to TRBD2 covers 8 bases. CDR3 length: 14 residues. V shed 5 bases and J 8 bases; nucleotides not matched to a gene: 8. CDR1 and CDR2 (germline): MNHEY, SVGAGI. The CDR3 DNA is TGTGCCAGCAGTACACTAGGGACTAGTCATGAGCAGTTCTTC. It codes for CASSTLGTSHEQFF.

The chain is built from TRBV19 and TRBJ2-3, with TRBD2 as a possible D gene (6 bases). The V gene's germline CDR1 is LNHDA and CDR2 SQIVND (reference sequence). V dropped 3 bases and J dropped 5 bases, with 15 bases sitting between them. This CDR3 has 15 residues. The CDR3 DNA sequence: TGTGCCAGTAGTATCTTCTCGGGAGTTGGAGATACGCAGTATTTT. This encodes CASSIFSGVGDTQYF.

Only a few counts were recorded for this clone. The CDR3 bases are TGTGCCAGCAGTCCTTGGACTAGCGAATACAAGTTGCACTACGAGCAGTACTTC. Its translation is CASSPWTSEYKLHYEQYF. The genes are TRBV28 and TRBJ2-7; 9 bases map to TRBD2. After removal of 5 bases from V and 3 bases from J, the junction contained 17 bases not matched to a gene. The CDR3 contains 18 residues. Germline lookup yields CDR1 MDHEN and CDR2 SYDVKM. The variable domain in full, with the rest retrieved from reference TRBV28 and TRBJ2-7, is DVKVTQSSRYLVKRTGEKVFLECVQDMDHENMFWYRQDPGLGLRLIYFSYDVKMKEKGDIPEGYSVSREKKERFSLILESASTNQTSMYLCASSPWTSEYKLHYEQYFGPGTRLTVT.

This clone has just a few counts. The chain is built from TRBV2 and TRBJ1-5; TRBD1 aligns across 7 bases. Germline loops: CDR1 SNHLY, CDR2 FYNNEI. CDR3 length: 13 amino acids. Trimming removed 6 bases from V and 7 bases from J; junction bases left unmatched: 6. The CDR3 bases are TGTGCCAGCAGACAGGGGCAGGGGCAGCCCCAGCATTTT. It yields the protein CASRQGQGQPQHF.